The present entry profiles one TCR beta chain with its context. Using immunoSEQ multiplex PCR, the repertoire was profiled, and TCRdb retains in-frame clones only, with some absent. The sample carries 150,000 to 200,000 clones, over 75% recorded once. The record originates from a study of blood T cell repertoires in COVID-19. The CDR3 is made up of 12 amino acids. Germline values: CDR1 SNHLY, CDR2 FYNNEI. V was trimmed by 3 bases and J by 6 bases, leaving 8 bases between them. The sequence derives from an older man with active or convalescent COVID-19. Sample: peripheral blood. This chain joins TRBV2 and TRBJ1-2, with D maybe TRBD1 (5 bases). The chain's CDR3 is CASSEDTNGYTF. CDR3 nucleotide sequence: TGTGCCAGCAGTGAGGACACGAATGGCTACACCTTC.